This T cell receptor beta chain was recorded in a study of blood T cells in healthy people across ages. The V gene lost 7 bases and the J gene lost 11 bases, with 20 bases spanning the gap. The CDR3 is 12 residues long. Germline CDR1 reads SQVTM; CDR2 reads ANQGSEA. A sample-barcoded 5' primer and a J-beta primer mix were used in a second PCR of about 7 to 12 cycles. TCRdb redid the calling of the 5' RACE reads with MiXCR, one entry per CDR3 protein. The repertoire consists of about 1,500,000 distinct CDR3 sequences, with around two fifths occurring once and the leading ten covering 7.9%. Comments on this clonotype: A much larger clone lies one base from this, so it may be a read error.

The receptor was isolated from a woman under 30 in good health. This chain connects TRBV29-1 to TRBJ2-5, with D possibly matching TRBD2 (6 bases). Sequenced: blood. CDR3 in DNA: TGCAGCGCGACCAACGCGGGGTATGAGCAGTACTTC. This translates into CSATNAGYEQYF. Supplemented by reference TRBV29-1 and TRBJ2-5, the full variable domain reads SAVISQKPSRDICQRGTSLTIQCQVDSQVTMMFWYRQQPGQSLTLIATANQGSEATYESGFVIDKFPISRPNLTFSTLTVSNMSPEDSSIYLCSATNAGYEQYFGPGTRLLVL.